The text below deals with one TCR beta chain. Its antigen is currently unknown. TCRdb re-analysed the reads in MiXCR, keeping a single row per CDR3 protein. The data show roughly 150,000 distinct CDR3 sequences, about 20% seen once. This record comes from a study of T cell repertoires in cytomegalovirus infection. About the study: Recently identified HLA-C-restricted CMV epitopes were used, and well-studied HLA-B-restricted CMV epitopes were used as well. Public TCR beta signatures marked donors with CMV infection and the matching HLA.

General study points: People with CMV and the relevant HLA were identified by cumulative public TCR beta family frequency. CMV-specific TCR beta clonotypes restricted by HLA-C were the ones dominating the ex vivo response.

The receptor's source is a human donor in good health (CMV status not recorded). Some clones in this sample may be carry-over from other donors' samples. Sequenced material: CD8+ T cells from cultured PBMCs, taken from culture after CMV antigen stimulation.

In DNA, the CDR3 is TGTGCCAGCAGCCCGTGGATCTCGATCACAGATACGCAGTATTTT. This encodes CASSPWISITDTQYF. The rearrangement joins TRBV7-8 to TRBJ2-3; no firm D call. V lost 5 bases and J 2 bases, leaving 14 bases between the germline ends. Germline assignment: CDR1 SGHVS and CDR2 FQNEAQ. The CDR3 is 15 residues long.